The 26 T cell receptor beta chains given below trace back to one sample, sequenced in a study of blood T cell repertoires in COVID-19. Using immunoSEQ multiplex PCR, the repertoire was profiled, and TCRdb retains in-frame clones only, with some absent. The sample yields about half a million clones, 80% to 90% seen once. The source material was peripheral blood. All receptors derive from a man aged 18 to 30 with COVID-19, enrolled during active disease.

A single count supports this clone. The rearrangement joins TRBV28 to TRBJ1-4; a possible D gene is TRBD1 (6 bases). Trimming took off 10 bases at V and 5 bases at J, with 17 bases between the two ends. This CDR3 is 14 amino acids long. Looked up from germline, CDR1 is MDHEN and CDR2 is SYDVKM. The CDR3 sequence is CAIRGGGPNEKLFF. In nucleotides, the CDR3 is TGTGCCATCCGCGGGGGGGGCCCAAATGAAAAACTGTTTTTT.

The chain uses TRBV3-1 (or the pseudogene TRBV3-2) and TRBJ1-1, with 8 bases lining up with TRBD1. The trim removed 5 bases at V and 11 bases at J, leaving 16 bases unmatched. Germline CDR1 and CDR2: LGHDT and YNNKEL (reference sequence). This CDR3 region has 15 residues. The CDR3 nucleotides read TGTGCCAGCAGCGCCCGAGAGGGGGACAGGATAAGGGCTTTCTTT. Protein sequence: CASSAREGDRIRAFF.

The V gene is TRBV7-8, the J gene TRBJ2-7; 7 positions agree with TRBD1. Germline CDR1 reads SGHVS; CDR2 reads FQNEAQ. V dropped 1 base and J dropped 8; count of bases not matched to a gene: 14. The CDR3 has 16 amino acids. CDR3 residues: CASSLEGRRTGSKQYF. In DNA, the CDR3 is TGTGCCAGCAGCTTAGAAGGGCGTCGGACAGGTTCTAAGCAGTACTTC.

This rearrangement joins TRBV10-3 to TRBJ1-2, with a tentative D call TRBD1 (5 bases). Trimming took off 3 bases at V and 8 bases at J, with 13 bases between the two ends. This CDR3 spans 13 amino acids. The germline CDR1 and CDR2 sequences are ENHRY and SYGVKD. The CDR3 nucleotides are TGTGCCATCAGTGACGAGCAGGGCCTAGGCTACACCTTC. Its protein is CAISDEQGLGYTF.

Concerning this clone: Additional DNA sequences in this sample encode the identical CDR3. The CDR3 region is CASSIGGTTGANVLTF. The DNA for the CDR3 is TGTGCCAGTAGTATAGGAGGGACAACCGGGGCCAACGTCCTGACTTTC. The chain couples TRBV19 to TRBJ2-6; possible D gene TRBD1, 6 bases. Germline-derived CDR1 and CDR2 are LNHDA and SQIVND (reference sequence). The CDR3 runs 16 residues. With 1 base removed from V and 4 bases from J, the gap between germline ends came to 11 bases.

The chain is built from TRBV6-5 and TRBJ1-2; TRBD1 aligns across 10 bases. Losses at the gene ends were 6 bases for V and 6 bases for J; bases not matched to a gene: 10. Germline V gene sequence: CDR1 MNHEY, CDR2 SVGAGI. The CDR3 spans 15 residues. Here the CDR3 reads CASSPYRTGGDGYTF. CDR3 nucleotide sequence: TGTGCCAGCAGCCCGTACAGGACAGGGGGGGATGGCTACACCTTC.

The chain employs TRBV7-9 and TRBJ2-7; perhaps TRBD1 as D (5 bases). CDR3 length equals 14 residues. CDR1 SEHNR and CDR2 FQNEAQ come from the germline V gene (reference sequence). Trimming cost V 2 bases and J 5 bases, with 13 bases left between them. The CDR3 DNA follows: TGTGCCAGCAGCTTATCGCAGGGTCAGGACGAGCAGTACTTC. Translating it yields CASSLSQGQDEQYF. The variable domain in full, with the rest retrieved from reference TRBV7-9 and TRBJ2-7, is DTGVSQNPRHKITKRGQNVTFRCDPISEHNRLYWYRQTLGQGPEFLTYFQNEAQLEKSRLLSDRFSAERPKGSFSTLEIQRTEQGDSAMYLCASSLSQGQDEQYFGPGTRLTVT.

CDR3 loop: CASSPKGTSGRYLNEQFF. DNA for the CDR3: TGTGCCAGCAGCCCCAAGGGGACTAGCGGGAGGTATTTGAATGAGCAGTTCTTC. J is TRBJ2-1 and V is TRBV13; 15 nucleotides line up with TRBD2. The germline V gene encodes CDR1 PRHDT and CDR2 FYEKMQ (reference sequence). This CDR3 region has 18 residues. With 5 bases clipped from V and 7 bases from J, the junction kept 12 bases outside the gene matches.

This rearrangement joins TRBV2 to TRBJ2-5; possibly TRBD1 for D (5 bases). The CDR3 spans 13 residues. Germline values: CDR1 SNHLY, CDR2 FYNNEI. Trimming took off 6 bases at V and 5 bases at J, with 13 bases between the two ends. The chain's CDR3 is CASRNDSWETQYF. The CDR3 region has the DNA TGTGCCAGCAGGAATGACAGTTGGGAGACCCAGTACTTC.

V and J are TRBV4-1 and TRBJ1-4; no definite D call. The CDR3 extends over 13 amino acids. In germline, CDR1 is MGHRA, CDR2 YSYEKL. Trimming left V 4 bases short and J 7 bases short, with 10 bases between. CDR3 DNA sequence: TGCGCCAGCAGCCCAACGCTAGGTGAAAAACTGTTTTTT. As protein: CASSPTLGEKLFF.

This CDR3 is CASKSTAGVSGEQYF. The CDR3 DNA reads TGTGCCAGCAAGTCAACAGCGGGAGTCTCGGGAGAGCAGTACTTC. The rearrangement joins TRBV14 to TRBJ2-7, with 8 bases lining up with TRBD2. The CDR3 spans 15 residues. V lost 7 bases, J lost 7 bases, and 15 bases stayed unmatched. Germline lookup yields CDR1 SGHDN and CDR2 FVKESK. The full variable domain, completed using reference TRBV14 and TRBJ2-7, is EAGVTQFPSHSVIEKGQTVTLRCDPISGHDNLYWYRRVMGKEIKFLLHFVKESKQDESGMPNNRFLAERTGGTYSTLKVQPAELEDSGVYFCASKSTAGVSGEQYFGPGTRLTVT.

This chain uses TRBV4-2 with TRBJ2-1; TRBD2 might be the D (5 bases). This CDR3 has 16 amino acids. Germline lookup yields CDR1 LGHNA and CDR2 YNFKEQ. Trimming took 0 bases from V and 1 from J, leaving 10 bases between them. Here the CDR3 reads CASSQERVTSYNEQFF. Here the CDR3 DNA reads TGTGCCAGCAGCCAAGAGAGGGTTACGTCCTACAATGAGCAGTTCTTC.

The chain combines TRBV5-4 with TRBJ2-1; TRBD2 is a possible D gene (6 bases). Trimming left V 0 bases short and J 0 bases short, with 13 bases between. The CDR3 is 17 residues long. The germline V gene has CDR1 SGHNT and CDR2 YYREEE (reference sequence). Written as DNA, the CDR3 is TGTGCCAGCAGCTTGGCCGGGGGAGCGCCCTCCTACAATGAGCAGTTCTTC. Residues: CASSLAGGAPSYNEQFF.

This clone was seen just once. DNA for the CDR3: TGCAGTGCTAGAGATCCCGACGAGCAGTACTTC. Protein: CSARDPDEQYF. V and J are TRBV20-1 and TRBJ2-7; D gene unclear. The CDR3 contains 11 residues. Per germline, CDR1 DFQATT and CDR2 SNEGSKA (reference sequence). Deletions cut 0 bases from V and 5 bases from J, with 5 bases between.

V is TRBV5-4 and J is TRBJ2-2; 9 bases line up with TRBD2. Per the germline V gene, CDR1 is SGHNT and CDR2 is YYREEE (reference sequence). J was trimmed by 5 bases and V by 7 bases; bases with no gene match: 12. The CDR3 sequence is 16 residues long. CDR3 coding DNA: TGTGCCAGCGCATCGGGGGGAGCGGGAGGAACCGGGGAGCTGTTTTTT. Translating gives CASASGGAGGTGELFF.

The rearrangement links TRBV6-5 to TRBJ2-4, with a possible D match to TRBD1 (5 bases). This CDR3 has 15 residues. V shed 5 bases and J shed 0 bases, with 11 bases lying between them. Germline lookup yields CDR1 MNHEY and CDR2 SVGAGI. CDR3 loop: CASSTGNLAKNIQYF. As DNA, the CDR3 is TGTGCCAGCAGTACAGGAAATCTAGCCAAAAACATTCAGTACTTC.

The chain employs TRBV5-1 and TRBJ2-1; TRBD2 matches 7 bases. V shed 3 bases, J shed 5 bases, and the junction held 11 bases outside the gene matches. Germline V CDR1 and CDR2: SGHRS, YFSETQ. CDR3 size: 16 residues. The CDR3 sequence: CASSWTPGGGDNEQFF. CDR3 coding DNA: TGCGCCAGCAGCTGGACCCCTGGCGGGGGAGACAATGAGCAGTTCTTC.

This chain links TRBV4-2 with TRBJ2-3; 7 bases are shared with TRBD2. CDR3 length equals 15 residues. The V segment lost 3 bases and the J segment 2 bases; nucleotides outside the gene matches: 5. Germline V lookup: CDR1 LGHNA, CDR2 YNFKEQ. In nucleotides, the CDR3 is TGTGCCAGCAGCCACTCGGGACTATACACAGATACGCAGTATTTT. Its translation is CASSHSGLYTDTQYF.

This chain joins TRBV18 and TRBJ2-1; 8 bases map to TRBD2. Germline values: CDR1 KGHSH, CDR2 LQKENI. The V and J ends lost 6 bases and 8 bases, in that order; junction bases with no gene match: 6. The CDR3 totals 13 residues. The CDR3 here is CASSRGLADEQFF. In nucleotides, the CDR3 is TGTGCCAGCTCTCGTGGACTAGCAGATGAGCAGTTCTTC.

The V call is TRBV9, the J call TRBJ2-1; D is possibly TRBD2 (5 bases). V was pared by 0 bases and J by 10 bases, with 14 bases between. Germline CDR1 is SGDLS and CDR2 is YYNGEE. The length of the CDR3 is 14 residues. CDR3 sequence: CASSVGAVREEQFF. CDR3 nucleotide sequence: TGTGCCAGCAGCGTAGGCGCTGTTAGGGAGGAGCAGTTCTTC.

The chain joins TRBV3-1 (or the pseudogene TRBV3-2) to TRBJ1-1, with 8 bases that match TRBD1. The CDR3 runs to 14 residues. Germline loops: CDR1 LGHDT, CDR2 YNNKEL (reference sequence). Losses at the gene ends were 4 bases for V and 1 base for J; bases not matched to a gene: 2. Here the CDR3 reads CASSLGQGNTEAFF. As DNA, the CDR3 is TGTGCCAGCAGCCTCGGACAGGGGAACACTGAAGCTTTCTTT.

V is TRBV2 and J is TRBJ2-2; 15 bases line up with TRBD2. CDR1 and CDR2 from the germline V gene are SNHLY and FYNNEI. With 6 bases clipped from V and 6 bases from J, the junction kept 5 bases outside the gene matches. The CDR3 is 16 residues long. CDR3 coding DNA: TGTGCCAGCAGCCCGGGACTAGCGGGAGGAGCCGGGGAGCTGTTTTTT. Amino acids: CASSPGLAGGAGELFF.

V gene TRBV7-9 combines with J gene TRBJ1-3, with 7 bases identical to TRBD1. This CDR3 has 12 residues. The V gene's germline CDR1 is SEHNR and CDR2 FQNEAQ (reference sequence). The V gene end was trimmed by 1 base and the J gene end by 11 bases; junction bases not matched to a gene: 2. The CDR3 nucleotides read TGTGCCAGCAGCTTAGGAGGGGGCCCCATATATTTT. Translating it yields CASSLGGGPIYF.

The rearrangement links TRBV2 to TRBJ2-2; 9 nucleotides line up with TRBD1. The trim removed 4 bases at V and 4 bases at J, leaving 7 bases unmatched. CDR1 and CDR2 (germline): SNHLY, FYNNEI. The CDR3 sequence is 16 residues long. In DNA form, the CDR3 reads TGTGCCAGCAGTGGACAGGGGGTCGAGGGCACCGGGGAGCTGTTTTTT. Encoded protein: CASSGQGVEGTGELFF.

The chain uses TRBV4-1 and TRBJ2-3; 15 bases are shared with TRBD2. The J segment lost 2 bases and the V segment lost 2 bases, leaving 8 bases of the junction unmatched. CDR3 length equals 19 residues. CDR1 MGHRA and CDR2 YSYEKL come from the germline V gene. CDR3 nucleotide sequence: TGCGCCAGCAGCCAACGGGGACTAGCGGGGGGTCCCGACACAGATACGCAGTATTTT. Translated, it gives CASSQRGLAGGPDTDTQYF.

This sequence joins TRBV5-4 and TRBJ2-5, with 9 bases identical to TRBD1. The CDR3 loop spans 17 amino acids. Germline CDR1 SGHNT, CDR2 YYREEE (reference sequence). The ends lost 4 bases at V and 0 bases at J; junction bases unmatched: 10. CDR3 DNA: TGTGCCAGCAGCCTGAGGACAGGGGCTCCGTACCAAGAGACCCAGTACTTC. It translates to CASSLRTGAPYQETQYF.